The 24 T cell receptor beta chains below come from one sample, sequenced in a study of Ad26.COV2.S vaccination and SARS-CoV-2 variants. The table came from immunoSEQ multiplex PCR; TCRdb's copy has only in-frame clones and leaves some out. The sample contains just over 350,000 clones, about 85% of which appear only once. Treatment of the sample: around 19 received Ad26.COV2.S at low or high dose, single or two shots; roughly 5 received placebo; per-sample allocation not given. Each sample was drawn 63 days after the first injection (of vaccine or placebo). The starting material was peripheral blood, obtained in a trial of Ad26.COV2.S vaccine versus placebo. Source of these receptors: a person aged 18-60 years who received the Ad26.COV2.S COVID-19 vaccine or a placebo.

This clone turned up a few times. V gene TRBV27 combines with J gene TRBJ2-7; tentative D call: TRBD2 (6 bases). The CDR3 covers 16 residues. Germline loops: CDR1 MNHEY, CDR2 SMNVEV (reference sequence). With 2 bases removed from V and 2 bases from J, the gap between germline ends came to 16 bases. The CDR3 nucleotides read TGTGCCAGCAGTTTAGGCGGTGGAGGGCCCCCCTACGAGCAGTACTTC. As protein: CASSLGGGGPPYEQYF.

The J gene is TRBJ2-4, the V gene TRBV5-1; perhaps TRBD1 as D (6 bases). The CDR3 has 17 amino acids. CDR1 is SGHRS and CDR2 is YFSETQ in the germline V gene. Trimming cost V 1 base and J 0 bases, with 14 bases left between them. The CDR3 spells CASSLTDSTLAKNIQYF. In nucleotides, the CDR3 is TGCGCCAGCAGCTTGACGGACAGTACCCTAGCCAAAAACATTCAGTACTTC.

Only one count was recorded for this clone. The rearrangement uses TRBV19 and TRBJ2-3; perhaps TRBD2 as D (6 bases). Germline V gene lookup returns CDR1 LNHDA and CDR2 SQIVND (reference sequence). This CDR3 has 16 amino acids. The V end lost 3 bases, the J end lost 2 bases, and 15 bases lay between the germline ends. For the CDR3, the DNA is TGTGCCAGTAGTATTTCCGGGGGTAAGATCACAGATACGCAGTATTTT. It translates to CASSISGGKITDTQYF.

This chain joins TRBV7-8 and TRBJ2-7, with D perhaps TRBD1 or TRBD2 (5 bases each). The CDR3 is 16 residues long. V lost 3 bases and J lost 5, with 20 bases in between. Germline V CDR1 and CDR2: SGHVS, FQNEAQ. CDR3 loop: CASSLLDGTGSHEQYF. CDR3 coding DNA: TGTGCCAGCAGCTTGTTAGACGGGACCGGGTCCCACGAGCAGTACTTC.

This chain uses TRBV6-6 with TRBJ1-2, with D tentatively TRBD1 (6 bases). Trimming pared 4 bases from V and 5 bases from J, leaving 14 bases between. Germline V gene data show CDR1 as MNHNY and CDR2 as SVGAGI (reference sequence). The CDR3 contains 14 residues. The CDR3 DNA is TGTGCCAGCAGTTCCCAGGGAGGGGGGTATGGCTACACCTTC. Its protein product is CASSSQGGGYGYTF.

The chain is built from TRBV4-3 and TRBJ2-7; the match to TRBD2 covers 10 bases. The CDR3 has 15 amino acids. V was clipped by 3 bases and J by 2 bases; unmatched bases: 4. CDR1 is LGHNA and CDR2 is YSLEER in the germline V gene. CDR3 bases: TGCGCCAGCAGCCACCGAGCGGGAGGGACCTACGAGCAGTACTTC. It specifies CASSHRAGGTYEQYF.

The chain uses TRBV5-1 and TRBJ1-4; 8 nucleotides match TRBD1. V gave up 0 bases and J gave up 7 bases; unmatched junction bases: 2. The CDR3 totals 14 residues. Germline V gene lookup returns CDR1 SGHRS and CDR2 YFSETQ. CDR3 bases: TGCGCCAGCAGCTTGGGGACAGGGAGTGAAAAACTGTTTTTT. Its translation: CASSLGTGSEKLFF.

This clone showed up just once. The chain couples TRBV27 to TRBJ2-7, with 8 positions matching TRBD2. Germline CDR1 is MNHEY and CDR2 is SMNVEV (reference sequence). The CDR3 has 11 residues. Trimming took 11 bases from V and 3 from J; bases not matched to a gene: 3. The CDR3: CASRGGYEQYF. In DNA form, the CDR3 reads TGTGCCTCACGGGGGGGCTACGAGCAGTACTTC.

The chain recombines TRBV19 with TRBJ2-5; TRBD1 matches at 10 bases. V shed 10 bases and J 3 bases; nucleotides not matched to a gene: 11. CDR1 and CDR2 (germline): LNHDA, SQIVND (reference sequence). CDR3 length: 15 amino acids. CDR3 region: CATVQKGTGEETQYF. Here the CDR3 DNA reads TGTGCCACAGTTCAAAAGGGGACAGGGGAAGAGACCCAGTACTTC.

The rearrangement uses TRBV27 and TRBJ1-1; D is perhaps TRBD1 (6 bases). Trimming removed 6 bases from V and 0 bases from J, with 17 bases in between. The CDR3 runs to 16 residues. The germline gives CDR1 MNHEY, CDR2 SMNVEV (reference sequence). CDR3 protein: CASSPLGQTMNTEAFF. For the CDR3, the DNA is TGTGCCAGCAGCCCCCTCGGACAGACCATGAACACTGAAGCTTTCTTT.

The V call is TRBV4-3, the J call TRBJ2-7; D might be TRBD1 (5 bases). Germline V gene data show CDR1 as LGHNA and CDR2 as YSLEER. V was trimmed by 0 bases and J by 2 bases, leaving 14 bases between them. This CDR3 region has 16 residues. CDR3 coding DNA: TGCGCCAGCAGCCAAGATGGGGCAGGTGTTGCCTACGAGCAGTACTTC. As protein: CASSQDGAGVAYEQYF.

The chain employs TRBV30 and TRBJ1-5; D remains ambiguous. The germline V gene has CDR1 GTSNPN and CDR2 SVGIG (reference sequence). The length of the CDR3 is 14 residues. Trimming took 5 bases from V and 5 from J, leaving 16 bases between them. The CDR3 DNA is TGTGCCTGGGGACCCGGTTTCGGGGATCAGCCCCAGCATTTT. Translation gives CAWGPGFGDQPQHF.

V is TRBV5-3 and J is TRBJ2-7, with 12 nucleotides matching TRBD1. TRBV5-3 is flagged as an ORF with uncertain function. Unmatched junction bases numbered 11, after V lost 5 bases and J lost 2 bases. The CDR3 spans 17 residues. In DNA form, the CDR3 reads TGTGCCAGAAGAACTCACCCGGGACAGGGGGCAACCTACGAGCAGTACTTC. Translating it yields CARRTHPGQGATYEQYF.

The rearrangement uses TRBV10-1 and TRBJ2-7; no definite D call. Trimming removed 2 bases at V and 0 bases at J, with 8 bases between. Germline V lookup: CDR1 WNHNN, CDR2 SYGVQD (reference sequence). The CDR3 contains 14 residues. DNA of the CDR3: TGCGCCAGCAGTGAGGGCACCCCCTCCTACGAGCAGTACTTC. Translating it yields CASSEGTPSYEQYF.

This chain joins TRBV18 and TRBJ2-5; D uncertain. The V and J ends lost 4 bases and 1 base respectively, with 7 bases between them. The CDR3 totals 13 residues. Germline lookup yields CDR1 KGHSH and CDR2 LQKENI. The CDR3 sequence: CASSRGVQETQYF. The DNA for the CDR3 is TGTGCCAGCTCACGAGGAGTCCAAGAGACCCAGTACTTC.

The chain links TRBV4-3 to TRBJ2-7; perhaps TRBD2 as D (5 bases). This CDR3 spans 15 amino acids. In germline, CDR1 is LGHNA, CDR2 YSLEER. V was trimmed by 2 bases and J by 2 bases, leaving 13 bases between them. This chain's CDR3 is CASSQKAEAPYEQYF. As DNA, the CDR3 is TGCGCCAGCAGCCAAAAAGCGGAGGCCCCCTACGAGCAGTACTTC.

The chain employs TRBV6-5 and TRBJ2-7; D perhaps matches TRBD1 (6 bases). In germline, CDR1 is MNHEY, CDR2 SVGAGI. The germline V and J ends were trimmed by 5 bases and 4 bases, with 15 bases remaining between them. This CDR3 contains 14 residues. The CDR3 region has the DNA TGTGCCAGCAGTCCCGGGACAAATAAGTACGAGCAGTACTTC. The encoded protein is CASSPGTNKYEQYF.

V usage is TRBV9 and J usage is TRBJ2-7; 11 bases fit TRBD2. The CDR3 totals 15 residues. Germline trimming cut 4 bases from V and 6 bases from J; bases unmatched to any gene: 9. Germline V gene sequence: CDR1 SGDLS, CDR2 YYNGEE. CDR3 in amino acids: CASSPLAGGPGEQYF. DNA of the CDR3: TGTGCCAGCAGCCCCTTAGCGGGAGGGCCCGGCGAGCAGTACTTC.

With regard to this clone: This specimen includes other DNA sequences encoding the same CDR3. This chain links TRBV12-3 or TRBV12-4 with TRBJ2-7; D not resolved. The CDR3 covers 11 residues. The ends were cut back, 6 bases at V and 4 bases at J, with 7 bases in the middle. The CDR3 DNA reads as TGTGCCAGCAGCCTTAATTACGAGCAGTACTTC. The encoded protein is CASSLNYEQYF.

This chain connects TRBV6-5 to TRBJ1-6; D is unclear. The V end lost 6 bases, the J end lost 10 bases, and 13 bases lay between the germline ends. Germline CDR1 and CDR2: MNHEY and SVGAGI. This CDR3 has 13 residues. For the CDR3, the DNA is TGTGCCAGCAGCTCCACGACATGGTCACCCCTCCACTTT. It specifies CASSSTTWSPLHF.

The chain links TRBV12-5 to TRBJ2-1, with D perhaps TRBD1 or TRBD2 (5 bases each). The CDR3 runs 13 residues. Looked up from germline, CDR1 is LGHNT and CDR2 is FRNRAP. This chain's CDR3 is CATRDDPGNEQFF. DNA for the CDR3: TGTGCCACCCGGGACGACCCGGGGAATGAGCAGTTCTTC.

This rearrangement joins TRBV30 to TRBJ1-1; unclear D gene. CDR1 and CDR2 from the germline V gene are GTSNPN and SVGIG (reference sequence). Trimming cost V 0 bases and J 1 base, with 6 bases left between them. The CDR3 runs 13 residues. CDR3 amino acids: CAWSVTQNTEAFF. The CDR3 coding sequence is TGTGCCTGGAGTGTAACCCAGAACACTGAAGCTTTCTTT.

J is TRBJ2-7 and V is TRBV11-2; TRBD2 agrees at 9 bases. The length of the CDR3 is 16 residues. CDR1 and CDR2 (germline): SGHAT, FQNNGV. V trimming: 6 bases; J trimming: 4 bases; junction bases outside the gene matches: 13. The CDR3 is CASSYMSGTSSYEQYF. The CDR3 DNA follows: TGTGCCAGCAGTTATATGTCTGGGACTAGCAGTTACGAGCAGTACTTC.

CDR3 in DNA: TGTGCCACCAGGGGGGGATACCAAGAGACCCAGTACTTC. This encodes CATRGGYQETQYF. The gene calls are TRBV24-1 and TRBJ2-5; the D gene is possibly TRBD2 (6 bases). Germline V gene data show CDR1 as KGHDR and CDR2 as SFDVKD. The CDR3 loop spans 13 amino acids. The V end was cut by 7 bases, the J end by 0 bases, with 8 bases between.